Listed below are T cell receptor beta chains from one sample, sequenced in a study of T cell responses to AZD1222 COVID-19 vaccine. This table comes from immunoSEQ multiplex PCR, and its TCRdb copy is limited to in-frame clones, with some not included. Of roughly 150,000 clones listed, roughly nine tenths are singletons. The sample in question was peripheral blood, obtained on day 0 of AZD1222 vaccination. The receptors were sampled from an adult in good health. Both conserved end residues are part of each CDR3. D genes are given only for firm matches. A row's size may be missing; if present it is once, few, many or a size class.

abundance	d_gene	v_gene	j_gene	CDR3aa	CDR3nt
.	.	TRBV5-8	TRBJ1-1	CASSGGTEAFF	TGTGCCAGCAGCGGGGGGACTGAAGCTTTCTTT
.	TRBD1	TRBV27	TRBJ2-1	CASSATTGYNEQFF	TGTGCCAGCAGTGCTACGACAGGGTACAATGAGCAGTTCTTC
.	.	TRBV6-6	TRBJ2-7	CASLDRPGVEQYF	TGTGCCAGCCTCGACAGGCCCGGCGTGGAGCAGTACTTC
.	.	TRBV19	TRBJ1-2	CASGGAMGGYTF	TGTGCCAGCGGAGGGGCTATGGGAGGCTACACCTTC
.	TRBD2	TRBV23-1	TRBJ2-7	CASHNSGGFYEQYF	TGCGCCAGCCATAATAGCGGGGGCTTCTACGAGCAGTACTTC
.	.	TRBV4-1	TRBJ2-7	CASSQDQPPYEQYF	TGCGCCAGCAGCCAAGACCAGCCACCCTACGAGCAGTACTTC
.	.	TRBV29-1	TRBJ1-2	CSVEGETNWGYTF	TGCAGCGTTGAAGGGGAGACCAACTGGGGCTACACCTTC
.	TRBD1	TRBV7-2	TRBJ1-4	CASSLAGQDIAKLFF	TGTGCCAGCAGCTTAGCGGGACAGGATATTGCAAAACTGTTTTTT
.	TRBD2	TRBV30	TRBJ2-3	CAWSVGLAGGISSTDTQYF	TGTGCCTGGAGTGTAGGACTAGCGGGGGGGATTAGTAGCACAGATACGCAGTATTTT
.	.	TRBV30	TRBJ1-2	CAWSVSRTDYGYTF	TGTGCCTGGAGTGTATCCCGGACAGACTATGGCTACACCTTC
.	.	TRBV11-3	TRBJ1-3	CASSTTDRPGNTIYF	TGTGCCAGCAGCACGACAGACCGGCCCGGAAACACCATATATTTT
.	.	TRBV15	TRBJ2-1	CATSSRTGPSGNEQFF	TGTGCCACCAGCTCAAGGACGGGGCCCTCAGGGAATGAGCAGTTCTTC
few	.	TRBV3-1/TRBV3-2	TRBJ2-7	CASSRTEGYEQYF	TGTGCCAGCAGCCGTACCGAAGGCTACGAGCAGTACTTC
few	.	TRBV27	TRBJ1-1	CASSLTGGLNTEAFF	TGTGCCAGCAGTTTAACGGGCGGTCTGAACACTGAAGCTTTCTTT
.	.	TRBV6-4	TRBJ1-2	CASRPDTEGYGYTF	TGTGCCAGCAGACCGGACACAGAAGGATATGGCTACACCTTC
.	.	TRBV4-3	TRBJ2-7	CASSQERGYEQYF	TGCGCCAGCAGCCAAGAGAGGGGGTACGAGCAGTACTTC
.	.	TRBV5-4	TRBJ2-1	CASSKALGGVGFDEQFF	TGTGCCAGCAGCAAAGCCCTTGGGGGAGTAGGTTTCGATGAGCAGTTCTTC
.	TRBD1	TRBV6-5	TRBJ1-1	CASSLGQAFMNTEAFF	TGTGCCAGCAGTTTAGGACAGGCCTTCATGAACACTGAAGCTTTCTTT
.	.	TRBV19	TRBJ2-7	CASSPSGGKTHEQYF	TGTGCCAGTAGTCCGAGTGGGGGGAAGACCCACGAGCAGTACTTC
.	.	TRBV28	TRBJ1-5	CASSFSQPQHF	TGTGCCAGCAGTTTTAGTCAGCCCCAGCATTTT
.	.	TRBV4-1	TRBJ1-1	CASSQELAHTEAFF	TGCGCCAGCAGCCAAGAGTTGGCCCACACTGAAGCTTTCTTT
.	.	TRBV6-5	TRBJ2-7	CASTMRQGPYEQYF	TGTGCCAGCACTATGCGGCAGGGTCCCTACGAGCAGTACTTC
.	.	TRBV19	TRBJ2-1	CASSIWGAPNTGDEQFF	TGTGCCAGTAGTATTTGGGGGGCACCGAATACTGGGGATGAGCAGTTCTTC
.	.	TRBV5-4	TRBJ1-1	CASSPGGRRTEAFF	TGTGCCAGCAGCCCGGGTGGGAGGAGGACTGAAGCTTTCTTT
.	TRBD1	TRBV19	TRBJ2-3	CASSRNRGRGTDTQYF	TGTGCCAGTAGTCGAAACAGGGGGCGAGGGACAGATACGCAGTATTTT
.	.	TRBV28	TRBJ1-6	CASSFYPPHGRGYSPLHF	TGTGCCAGCAGTTTTTATCCCCCCCATGGCAGGGGTTATTCACCCCTCCACTTT
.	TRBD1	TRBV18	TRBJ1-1	CASSVRDRVEAFF	TGTGCCAGCTCGGTCCGGGACAGGGTTGAAGCTTTCTTT
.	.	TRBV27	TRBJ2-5	CASSFRLEETQYF	TGTGCCAGCAGTTTTAGGTTAGAAGAGACCCAGTACTTC
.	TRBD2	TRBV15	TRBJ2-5	CATSRSGGTQETQYF	TGTGCCACCAGCAGGTCCGGGGGGACCCAAGAGACCCAGTACTTC
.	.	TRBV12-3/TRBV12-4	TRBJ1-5	CASSVMTGQPQHF	TGTGCCAGCAGTGTAATGACCGGTCAGCCCCAGCATTTT
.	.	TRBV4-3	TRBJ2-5	CASSQGPGPRETQYF	TGCGCCAGCAGCCAAGGGCCAGGGCCTCGGGAGACCCAGTACTTC
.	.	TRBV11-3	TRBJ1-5	CASRHYSNQPQHF	TGTGCCAGCAGACATTATAGCAATCAGCCCCAGCATTTT
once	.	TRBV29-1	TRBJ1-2	CSVGEGDYGYTF	TGCAGCGTTGGTGAGGGCGACTATGGCTACACCTTC
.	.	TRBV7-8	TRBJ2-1	CASSLARFGTQPAKEQFF	TGTGCCAGCAGCTTAGCGCGATTCGGGACACAGCCGGCCAAGGAGCAGTTCTTC
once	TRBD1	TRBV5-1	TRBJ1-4	CASSLGGQGSEKLFF	TGCGCCAGCAGCTTGGGGGGACAGGGAAGTGAAAAACTGTTTTTT
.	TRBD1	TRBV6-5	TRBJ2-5	CASSRTGAQGETQYF	TGTGCCAGCAGTCGGACAGGGGCACAGGGGGAGACCCAGTACTTC
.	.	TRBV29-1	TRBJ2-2	CSVETGQNTGELFF	TGCAGCGTTGAAACAGGGCAGAACACCGGGGAGCTGTTTTTT
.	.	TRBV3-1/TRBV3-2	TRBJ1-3	CASSQVMGHQKVDTIYF	TGTGCCAGCAGCCAAGTCATGGGACACCAGAAAGTGGACACCATATATTTT
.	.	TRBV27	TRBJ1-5	CASSSNAGDQPQHF	TGTGCCAGCAGTTCTAATGCAGGGGATCAGCCCCAGCATTTT
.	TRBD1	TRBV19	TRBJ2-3	CASSLRQGRTDTQYF	TGTGCCAGTAGTCTTCGACAGGGGAGAACAGATACGCAGTATTTT
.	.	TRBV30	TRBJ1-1	CAWSELKAFF	TGTGCCTGGAGTGAGTTAAAAGCTTTCTTT
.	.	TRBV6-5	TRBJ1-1	CASSYSLGSQAFF	TGTGCCAGCAGTTACTCGCTAGGATCCCAAGCTTTCTTT
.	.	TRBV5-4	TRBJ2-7	CASSFAGYSYEQYF	TGTGCCAGCAGCTTTGCCGGATATTCCTACGAGCAGTACTTC